This entry concerns a single TCR beta chain. This record belongs to a study of T cell changes during pregnancy in multiple sclerosis. This CDR3 is 15 amino acids long. V was trimmed by 8 bases and J by 3 bases, leaving 20 bases between them. CDR1 is SNHLY and CDR2 is FYNNEI in the germline V gene. Profiling relied on immunoSEQ multiplex PCR, and the TCRdb table lists in-frame clones only, not all of them. In the table there are 70,000 to 75,000 clones, almost 95% of which are singletons. V usage is TRBV2 and J usage is TRBJ2-7; D perhaps matches TRBD1 (5 bases). The sequence derives from a female donor with multiple sclerosis, enrolled in a pregnancy study. Sequences were derived from peripheral blood, sampled before pregnancy. In DNA, the CDR3 is TGTGCCAGCTCCCGCCTCGCAGGGTCGGGCTACGAGCAGTACTTC. Translation gives CASSRLAGSGYEQYF.